In its sample, the clone carrying this T cell receptor (beta chain) was seen many times. These data are taken from a study of neurological immune-mediated disorders. Germline CDR1 reads SQVTM; CDR2 reads ANQGSEA. The germline V and J ends were trimmed by 4 bases and 0 bases, with 9 bases remaining between them. This CDR3 region has 13 residues. TCRdb redid the calling of the 5' RACE reads with MiXCR, one entry per CDR3 protein. Of tens of thousands of distinct CDR3 sequences in the sample, about 6.3% were seen once. This receptor was identified in a woman in her thirties or forties in good health. Material: CD4+ T cells from blood. The rearrangement links TRBV29-1 to TRBJ1-1; D unclear. The CDR3 sequence is CSVAGVLNTEAFF. The CDR3 DNA reads as TGCAGCGTTGCTGGGGTCCTGAACACTGAAGCTTTCTTT.